Below, one T cell receptor (beta chain) is given with its context. The antigen remains unidentified. Sequencing used immunoSEQ multiplex PCR; TCRdb keeps in-frame clones, though not all of them. The sample yields about 40,000 clones, approximately 84% seen once. The record originates from a study of STAT5B mutations in CD4+ large granular lymphocyte leukemia. Findings and limits, study-wide: TRBV06-family usage was enriched in top patient clones (8/27) versus controls (2/35).

The CDR3 spans 15 residues. Germline V gene lookup returns CDR1 MNHEY and CDR2 SVGAGI. After removal of 5 bases from V and 3 bases from J, the junction contained 9 bases not matched to a gene. V and J are TRBV6-5 and TRBJ2-7, with 8 bases lining up with TRBD1. This receptor was identified in a human donor in good health. The specimen sequenced was CD4+ T cells from blood buffy coats. The chain's CDR3 is CASSAPGQADYEQYF. The CDR3 nucleotides read TGTGCCAGCAGTGCCCCGGGACAGGCTGACTACGAGCAGTACTTC.